This T cell receptor beta chain was observed in a study of technical replicates of blood from a handful of donors. Trimming removed 5 bases from V and 4 bases from J, with 17 bases in between. This CDR3 spans 15 amino acids. Germline CDR1 SGHTA, CDR2 FQGNSA. TCRdb's table, derived via immunoSEQ multiplex PCR, lists solely in-frame clones and lacks some. This sample has about 71,000 clones, with 80% to 95% found just once. The sample holds one count of this clone. The sample taken for sequencing was T cells isolated from PBMCs. The rearrangement uses TRBV7-2 and TRBJ1-2; D is undetermined. The source is a human donor in good health. In DNA form, the CDR3 reads TGTGCCAGCAGCCACGATCTCGAGGCTCTCTATGGCTACACCTTC. It is translated as CASSHDLEALYGYTF.